The 17 T cell receptor beta chains in this list originate from one sample, sequenced in a study of blood T cell repertoires in COVID-19. Here immunoSEQ multiplex PCR was the method, and the copy in TCRdb shows in-frame clones only, minus some. The sample holds fewer than 70,000 clones, roughly 84% seen once. The sequenced material came from peripheral blood. The receptors come from a man aged 45-60 years with active COVID-19.

J is TRBJ2-4 and V is TRBV7-9, with D uncertain. CDR3 length: 16 amino acids. Germline V CDR1 and CDR2: SEHNR, FQNEAQ (reference sequence). Deletions cut 2 bases from V and 0 bases from J, with 11 bases between. The CDR3 region has the DNA TGTGCCAGCAGCTTAATCTCCCCACTAGCCAAAAACATTCAGTACTTC. Translating gives CASSLISPLAKNIQYF.

The chain recombines TRBV9 with TRBJ1-1; D not resolved. With 2 bases removed from V and 4 bases from J, the gap between germline ends came to 9 bases. Germline V CDR1 and CDR2: SGDLS, YYNGEE. The CDR3 spans 13 residues. The CDR3 spells CASSVGVGTEAFF. CDR3 DNA sequence: TGTGCCAGCAGCGTTGGAGTAGGCACTGAAGCTTTCTTT.

This chain joins TRBV4-2 and TRBJ1-4; 8 positions match TRBD1. The ends lost 5 bases at V and 7 bases at J; junction bases unmatched: 6. CDR1 and CDR2 from the germline V gene are LGHNA and YNFKEQ. The CDR3 consists of 14 residues. The CDR3 bases are TGTGCCAGCAGCAAAGGGACAGGATCTGAAAAACTGTTTTTT. This sequence encodes CASSKGTGSEKLFF.

This chain connects TRBV10-1 to TRBJ2-3; a possible D gene is TRBD2 (5 bases). The CDR3 contains 13 residues. Germline V CDR1 and CDR2: WNHNN, SYGVQD (reference sequence). Trimming took off 4 bases at V and 8 bases at J, with 13 bases between the two ends. The CDR3 loop is CASSGTTTRTQYF. CDR3 bases: TGCGCCAGCAGTGGGACGACTACGCGTACGCAGTATTTT.

The rearrangement uses TRBV29-1 and TRBJ2-3, with 12 positions matching TRBD2. Germline V gene lookup returns CDR1 SQVTM and CDR2 ANQGSEA. CDR3 length: 18 amino acids. The trim removed 1 base at V and 3 bases at J, leaving 11 bases unmatched. The DNA for the CDR3 is TGCAGCGTTGAAGGGTCCCTGACTAGCGGGAGAACTACAGATACGCAGTATTTT. Translation: CSVEGSLTSGRTTDTQYF.

V usage is TRBV9 and J usage is TRBJ1-5, with D possibly matching TRBD1 (6 bases). Between the trimmed V and J ends, which lost 4 bases and 5 bases, there was a span of 13 bases. The length of the CDR3 is 14 residues. The germline V gene encodes CDR1 SGDLS and CDR2 YYNGEE. The CDR3 protein is CASSFGQSDQPQHF. For the CDR3, the DNA is TGTGCCAGCAGCTTCGGACAGAGTGATCAGCCCCAGCATTTT. Variable domain in full (rest from reference TRBV9 and TRBJ1-5): DSGVTQTPKHLITATGQRVTLRCSPRSGDLSVYWYQQSLDQGLQFLIQYYNGEERAKGNILERFSAQQFPDLHSELNLSSLELGDSALYFCASSFGQSDQPQHFGDGTRLSIL.

CDR3 protein: CASRAGTGYEQYF. The CDR3, as DNA: TGCGCCAGCAGGGCCGGGACTGGCTACGAGCAGTACTTC. V usage is TRBV10-2 and J usage is TRBJ2-7; tentatively, D is TRBD2 (6 bases). The CDR3 has 13 amino acids. V lost 6 bases, J lost 3 bases, and 12 bases lay in between. Germline assignment: CDR1 WSHSY and CDR2 SAAADI.

The CDR3 sequence is CASSVRGGEGTDTQYF. As DNA, the CDR3 is TGTGCCAGCAGCGTAAGAGGGGGCGAGGGCACAGATACGCAGTATTTT. The genes are TRBV9 and TRBJ2-3; 7 bases align to TRBD1. This CDR3 is built from 16 residues. V dropped 1 base and J dropped 1; count of bases not matched to a gene: 6. The germline V gene has CDR1 SGDLS and CDR2 YYNGEE.

The chain uses TRBV29-1 and TRBJ2-1, with 12 bases that match TRBD1. The CDR3 totals 14 residues. The junction had 8 bases not matched to a gene; V was cut back by 6 bases and J by 8 bases. Germline loops: CDR1 SQVTM, CDR2 ANQGSEA. CDR3 nucleotides: TGCAGCGTCCCCCCGGGACAGGGGGCTGATGAGCAGTTCTTC. The encoded protein is CSVPPGQGADEQFF.

The V call is TRBV6-2 or TRBV6-3, the J call TRBJ2-3, with D unresolved. Germline CDR1 and CDR2: MNHEY and SVGEGT. Trimming stripped 5 bases from V and 7 bases from J, with 13 bases between. CDR3 size: 13 residues. The CDR3 bases are TGTGCCAGCAGTACAAGATTCTCTTATACGCAGTATTTT. Translated, it gives CASSTRFSYTQYF.

The chain joins TRBV2 to TRBJ1-1; TRBD1 is a possible D gene (6 bases). The germline CDR1 and CDR2 sequences are SNHLY and FYNNEI. The CDR3 covers 14 residues. V gave up 8 bases and J gave up 5 bases, with 18 bases separating them. The DNA of the CDR3 is TGTGCCAGCGAGGATGCCAGGGGAGGGACTGAAGCTTTCTTT. It codes for CASEDARGGTEAFF.

J is TRBJ2-7 and V is TRBV7-9; D gene uncertain. Looked up from germline, CDR1 is SEHNR and CDR2 is FQNEAQ (reference sequence). This CDR3 is 13 amino acids long. The V and J ends lost 5 bases and 7 bases respectively, with 15 bases between them. CDR3 nucleotides: TGTGCCAGCAGCAACAGACACCCGTGGGAGCAGTACTTC. Encoded protein: CASSNRHPWEQYF.

V usage is TRBV12-3 or TRBV12-4 and J usage is TRBJ1-6; 8 bases match TRBD1. This CDR3 spans 13 amino acids. The V segment lost 6 bases and the J segment 7 bases; nucleotides outside the gene matches: 2. CDR3: CASSRGQNSPLHF. CDR3 bases: TGTGCCAGCAGCAGGGGGCAGAATTCACCCCTCCACTTT.

The chain carries TRBV29-1 and TRBJ2-5, with D maybe TRBD1 (6 bases). Germline assignment: CDR1 SQVTM and CDR2 ANQGSEA. The CDR3 covers 12 residues. Trimming cost V 7 bases and J 5 bases, with 14 bases left between them. CDR3 DNA: TGCAGCGCCGAGGGGGATTGGGAGACCCAGTACTTC. This sequence encodes CSAEGDWETQYF.

This rearrangement joins TRBV2 to TRBJ1-2; 10 positions agree with TRBD1. With V trimmed by 4 bases and J by 3 bases, 2 bases remained unmatched. Germline V lookup: CDR1 SNHLY, CDR2 FYNNEI. This CDR3 spans 14 amino acids. The CDR3 region has the DNA TGTGCCAGCAGTGGGGGACAGGGGTACTATGGCTACACCTTC. Amino acids: CASSGGQGYYGYTF.

The rearrangement links TRBV2 to TRBJ1-5, with a possible D match to TRBD1 (5 bases). Trimming left V 8 bases short and J 5 bases short, with 16 bases between. Germline values: CDR1 SNHLY, CDR2 FYNNEI. The CDR3 length is 14 residues. CDR3 in amino acids: CASDGQGGDQPQHF. CDR3 nucleotide sequence: TGTGCCAGCGACGGGCAGGGCGGGGATCAGCCCCAGCATTTT.

This sequence joins TRBV7-9 and TRBJ1-5, with a weak D call TRBD1 (6 bases). Per germline, CDR1 SEHNR and CDR2 FQNEAQ (reference sequence). The CDR3 covers 14 residues. V was cut by 5 bases and J by 4 bases, with 12 bases left in between. Here the CDR3 reads CASSAWGPNQPQHF. As DNA, the CDR3 is TGTGCCAGCAGCGCGTGGGGGCCAAATCAGCCCCAGCATTTT.